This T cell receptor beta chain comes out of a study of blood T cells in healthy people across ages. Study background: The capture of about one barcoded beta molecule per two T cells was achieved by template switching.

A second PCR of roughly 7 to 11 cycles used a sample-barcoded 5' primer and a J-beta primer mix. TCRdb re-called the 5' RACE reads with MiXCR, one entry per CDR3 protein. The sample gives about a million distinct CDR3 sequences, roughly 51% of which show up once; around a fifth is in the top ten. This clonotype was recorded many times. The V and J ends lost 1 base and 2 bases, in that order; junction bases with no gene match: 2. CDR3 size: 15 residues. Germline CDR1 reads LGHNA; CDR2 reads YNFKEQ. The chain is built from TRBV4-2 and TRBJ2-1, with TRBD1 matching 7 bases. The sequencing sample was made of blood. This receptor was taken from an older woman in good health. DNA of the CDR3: TGTGCCAGCAGCCAAGGACAGGGTCCCTACAATGAGCAGTTCTTC. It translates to CASSQGQGPYNEQFF.